The T cell receptor beta chain described here comes from a study of blood T cell repertoires in COVID-19. Study summary: The United States, Italy and Spain provided the acute and convalescent COVID-19 samples. Sources were T cells, B-cell-depleted T cells, or PBMCs; the material itself was cDNA or gDNA.

Original handling: From reference gene primer amplification, estimates of nucleated cell counts were derived. Method: immunoSEQ multiplex PCR; TCRdb's copy keeps in-frame clones and lacks some. Clone size and V and J calls were adopted from that table, with D and trimming inferred from the DNA. This table has about 280,000 clones, roughly 85% appearing once. The specimen was peripheral blood. This clonotype was obtained from a woman aged 45-60 years who had recovered from COVID-19.

Here the CDR3 reads CASSPGLAGGPGELFF. The CDR3 coding sequence is TGTGCCAGCAGCCCCGGACTAGCGGGGGGGCCCGGGGAGCTGTTTTTT. V usage is TRBV3-1 (or the pseudogene TRBV3-2) and J usage is TRBJ2-2; 15 positions match TRBD2. After removal of 4 bases from V and 6 bases from J, the junction contained 3 bases not matched to a gene. The CDR3 is 16 amino acids. Germline V lookup: CDR1 LGHDT, CDR2 YNNKEL (reference sequence).